The 14 T cell receptor beta chains listed next were all sequenced from one sample in a study of cytomegalovirus exposure and HLA in healthy donors. PCR was performed using 60 Vbeta and 13 Jbeta primers. The method was immunoSEQ multiplex PCR; TCRdb's version includes in-frame clones alone and lacks a portion of them. The repertoire includes tens of thousands of clones, around 64% of them detected once, and roughly 2.2% sits in the top ten. The sequencing input was PBMCs. The source of these receptors is a man aged 25-45 years in good health and CMV-seronegative.

The chain couples TRBV5-4 to TRBJ1-2; D may be TRBD1 (6 bases). CDR1 is SGHNT and CDR2 is YYREEE in the germline V gene (reference sequence). The CDR3 is 17 residues long. Trimming removed 4 bases from V and 7 bases from J, with 26 bases in between. CDR3 DNA sequence: TGTGCCAGCAGCCTAGTTGGGGGCAGTATTAAAGCTAGTGGCTACACCTTC. Amino acids: CASSLVGGSIKASGYTF.

This clone was detected a few times. The chain couples TRBV28 to TRBJ1-2; TRBD1 agrees at 7 bases. The CDR3 runs to 14 residues. Trimming at V came to 6 bases and at J to 4 bases, leaving 8 bases not matched to a gene. Per germline, CDR1 MDHEN and CDR2 SYDVKM. The CDR3 bases are TGTGCCAGCAGCCCGGGACAGCTTGTCTATGGCTACACCTTC. Protein sequence: CASSPGQLVYGYTF.

The chain recombines TRBV28 with TRBJ2-1; the match to TRBD1 covers 12 bases. The CDR3 is 15 amino acids. Germline CDR1 is MDHEN and CDR2 is SYDVKM. The ends lost 4 bases at V and 8 bases at J; junction bases unmatched: 6. CDR3 bases: TGTGCCAGCAGTTACCGGGACAGGGGGCTCGATGAGCAGTTCTTC. The encoded protein is CASSYRDRGLDEQFF.

This CDR3 is CASSSLDTSSYNEQFF. In DNA, the CDR3 is TGTGCCAGCAGCTCCCTCGACACGAGCTCCTACAATGAGCAGTTCTTC. The gene calls are TRBV7-3 and TRBJ2-1; D is unclear. Germline CDR1 reads SGHTA; CDR2 reads FQGTGA. This CDR3 region has 16 residues. Trimming pared 4 bases from V and 0 bases from J, leaving 13 bases between.

The chain uses TRBV30 and TRBJ1-5, with D tentatively TRBD1 (6 bases). V shed 1 base and J shed 8 bases, with 12 bases lying between them. The CDR3 length is 13 residues. In germline, CDR1 is GTSNPN, CDR2 SVGIG (reference sequence). CDR3 nucleotide sequence: TGTGCCTGGAGTGCAGGGGTTGAAGAGCCCCAGCATTTT. Its protein is CAWSAGVEEPQHF.

This CDR3 reads CASSMTRGADGELFF. CDR3 DNA sequence: TGTGCCAGTAGTATGACCAGGGGGGCGGACGGGGAGCTGTTTTTT. The chain is built from TRBV19 and TRBJ2-2; TRBD1 is a possible D gene (7 bases). The CDR3 length is 15 residues. V shed 3 bases and J shed 7 bases, with 15 bases lying between them. Germline CDR1 and CDR2: LNHDA and SQIVND (reference sequence).

V gene TRBV6-6 combines with J gene TRBJ1-1; D gene unclear. Germline values: CDR1 MNHNY, CDR2 SVGAGI (reference sequence). V was trimmed by 6 bases and J by 1 base, leaving 9 bases between them. The CDR3 contains 13 residues. The CDR3 DNA sequence: TGTGCCAGCAGGCAGGTCACGAACACTGAAGCTTTCTTT. Translating gives CASRQVTNTEAFF.

This chain links TRBV19 with TRBJ1-5; D call uncertain. This CDR3 region has 12 residues. Between the trimmed V and J ends, which lost 8 bases and 4 bases, there was a span of 9 bases. Germline loops: CDR1 LNHDA, CDR2 SQIVND (reference sequence). In nucleotides, the CDR3 is TGTGCCAGTCAAGCGGGGAATCAGCCCCAGCATTTT. This translates into CASQAGNQPQHF.

This CDR3 reads CASRSPGASLEQYF. Here the CDR3 DNA reads TGTGCCAGCAGGTCCCCGGGAGCATCCCTCGAGCAGTACTTC. The chain carries TRBV6-5 and TRBJ2-7; the D gene is possibly TRBD2 (6 bases). V lost 6 bases and J lost 6, with 18 bases in between. Germline V gene lookup returns CDR1 MNHEY and CDR2 SVGAGI. The CDR3 contains 14 residues.

This clone has just a few counts. The chain has TRBV29-1 and TRBJ2-7, with a weak D call TRBD2 (5 bases). Deletions cut 3 bases from V and 2 bases from J, with 5 bases between. CDR3 length: 11 residues. Germline CDR1 reads SQVTM; CDR2 reads ANQGSEA. Written as DNA, the CDR3 is TGCAGCGTTGAGGAGGCCTACGAGCAGTACTTC. Translated, it gives CSVEEAYEQYF.

The chain couples TRBV27 to TRBJ2-7; 8 bases are shared with TRBD2. From germline, CDR1 is MNHEY and CDR2 SMNVEV (reference sequence). CDR3 size: 15 residues. The ends lost 3 bases at V and 1 base at J; junction bases unmatched: 5. The CDR3 sequence: CASSFSSGLSYEQYF. The CDR3 nucleotides read TGTGCCAGCAGTTTCTCTAGCGGGCTTTCCTACGAGCAGTACTTC.

A few counts support this clone. V usage is TRBV2 and J usage is TRBJ1-4; 7 bases are a match to TRBD1. With V trimmed by 7 bases and J by 8 bases, 7 bases remained unmatched. Germline V gene sequence: CDR1 SNHLY, CDR2 FYNNEI. The CDR3 spans 13 residues. In DNA form, the CDR3 reads TGTGCCAGCAACGGACAGGTTGGGGAAAAACTGTTTTTT. Its translation: CASNGQVGEKLFF. Full variable domain (outside the CDR3, taken from reference TRBV2 and TRBJ1-4): EPEVTQTPSHQVTQMGQEVILRCVPISNHLYFYWYRQILGQKVEFLVSFYNNEISEKSEIFDDQFSVERPDGSNFTLKIRSTKLEDSAMYFCASNGQVGEKLFFGSGTQLSVL.

The CDR3 sequence: CASSSQGSGTGELFF. The CDR3 DNA follows: TGTGCCAGCAGCTCCCAGGGTTCGGGCACCGGGGAGCTGTTTTTT. V is TRBV7-6 and J is TRBJ2-2; perhaps TRBD1 as D (5 bases). The germline V gene has CDR1 SGHVS and CDR2 FNYEAQ. The CDR3 extends over 15 amino acids. V lost 4 bases to trimming and J lost 4 bases, with 13 bases between them.

The rearrangement joins TRBV6-7 to TRBJ1-3; no reliable D call. TRBV6-7 is identified as an open reading frame with a role that is uncertain. The length of the CDR3 is 15 residues. Trimming cost V 7 bases and J 0 bases, with 13 bases left between them. As DNA, the CDR3 is TGTGCCAGCAACTCCACCCATACCTCTGGAAACACCATATATTTT. Its protein product is CASNSTHTSGNTIYF.